This T cell receptor (beta chain) was sequenced during a study of cytomegalovirus exposure and HLA in healthy donors. Researchers ran the PCR with 60 Vbeta and 13 Jbeta primers. Libraries were prepared by immunoSEQ multiplex PCR; TCRdb keeps only in-frame clonotypes and omits some of them. The repertoire holds approximately 100,000 clones, with roughly 80% as singletons. Note on this clone: Its antigen remains unidentified.

Study-wide results and caveats: Most of the TCR beta V segments (in an earlier analysis) were productive either about 87% or about 30% of the time. The study recorded 164 TCR beta chains that were cytomegalovirus-associated.

V shed 4 bases and J 1 base; nucleotides not matched to a gene: 9. Germline V CDR1 and CDR2: KGHSH, LQKENI. CDR3 size: 17 residues. The rearrangement links TRBV18 to TRBJ2-3; TRBD2 aligns across 9 bases. Sequencing was carried out using PBMCs. The sequence derives from a man in his fifties or sixties in good health and CMV-seropositive. CDR3 sequence reads: CASSRLRASGGTDTQYF. DNA for the CDR3: TGTGCCAGCTCACGACTGCGGGCTAGCGGGGGCACAGATACGCAGTATTTT.